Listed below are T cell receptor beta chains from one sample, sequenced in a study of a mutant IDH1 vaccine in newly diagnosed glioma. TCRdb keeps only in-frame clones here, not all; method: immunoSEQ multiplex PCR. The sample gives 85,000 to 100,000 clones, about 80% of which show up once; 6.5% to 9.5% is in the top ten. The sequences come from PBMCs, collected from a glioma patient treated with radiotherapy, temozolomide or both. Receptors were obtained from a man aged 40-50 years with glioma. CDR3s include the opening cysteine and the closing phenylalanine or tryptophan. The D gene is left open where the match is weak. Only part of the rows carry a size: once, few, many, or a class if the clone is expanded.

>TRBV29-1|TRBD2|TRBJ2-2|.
TGCAGCGCTCAGAGTGTGGGGTGGCTAGCGGGAGGTAGGGACACCGGGGAGCTGTTTTTT
CSAQSVGWLAGGRDTGELFF
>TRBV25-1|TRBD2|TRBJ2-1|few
TGTGCCAGCAGTGAATTAGGGCTAGCGGGGGACAATGAGCAGTTCTTC
CASSELGLAGDNEQFF
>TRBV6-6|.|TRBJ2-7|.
TGTGCCAGCAGTACCGTGAGGGAGCAGTACTTC
CASSTVREQYF
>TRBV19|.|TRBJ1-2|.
TGTGCCAGTAGTCCCGGTTCAGGGGTCTATGGCTACACCTTC
CASSPGSGVYGYTF
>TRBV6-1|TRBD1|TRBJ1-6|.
TGTGCCAGCAGAGTCGGACAGGGGGATTCACCCCTCCACTTT
CASRVGQGDSPLHF
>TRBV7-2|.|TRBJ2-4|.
TGTGCCAGCAGCTTACCTGGGGCGGTCCTTTTATACTTC
CASSLPGAVLLYF
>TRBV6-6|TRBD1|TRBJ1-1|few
TGTGCCAGCAGTCGACGGGCCCACCAGGGGGACACTGAAGCTTTCTTT
CASSRRAHQGDTEAFF
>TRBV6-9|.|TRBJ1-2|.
TGTGCCAGCAGTTACTCCACGGATCTAGGTGGCTACACCTTC
CASSYSTDLGGYTF
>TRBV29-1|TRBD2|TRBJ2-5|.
TGCAGCGCTCCGGGACTAGCGGAACGGGCCCAGTACTTC
CSAPGLAERAQYF
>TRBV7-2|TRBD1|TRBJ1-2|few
TGTGCCAGCAGCTTTCAGGGGGTGGATGGCTACACCTTC
CASSFQGVDGYTF
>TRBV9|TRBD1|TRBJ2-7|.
TGTGCCAGCAGCCCTCGTAGGACAGGATTAATGTACGAGCAGTACTTC
CASSPRRTGLMYEQYF
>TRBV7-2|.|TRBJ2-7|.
TGTGCCAGCAGTCAACACGCTGCCTACGAGCAGTACTTC
CASSQHAAYEQYF
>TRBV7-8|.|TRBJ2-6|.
TGTGCCAGCAGCTTAGCCCCCTCTGGGGCCAACGTCCTGACTTTC
CASSLAPSGANVLTF
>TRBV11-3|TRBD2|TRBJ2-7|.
TGTGCCAGCAGCGAATCTAGCGGGGGGGGCTACGAGCAGTACTTC
CASSESSGGGYEQYF
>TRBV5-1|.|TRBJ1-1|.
TGCGCCAGCAGCCCCCGGGGCGTCAAGACTGAAGCTTTCTTT
CASSPRGVKTEAFF
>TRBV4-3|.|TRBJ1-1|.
TGCGCCAGCAGCCAAGATGTTGGGGTACAGGGTTTGTGGAACACTGAAGCTTTCTTT
CASSQDVGVQGLWNTEAFF
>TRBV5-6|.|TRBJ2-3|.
TGTGCCAGCAGCTTGACGCACGAAATCAGGGATACGCAGTATTTT
CASSLTHEIRDTQYF
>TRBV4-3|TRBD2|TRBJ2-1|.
TGCGCCAGCAGCCAAGTCGCGGCTAGCGGGAGTCGCTACAATGAGCAGTTCTTC
CASSQVAASGSRYNEQFF
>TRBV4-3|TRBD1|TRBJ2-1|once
TGCGCCAGCAGCCCGGACAGGAGCTCCTACAATGAGCAGTTCTTC
CASSPDRSSYNEQFF
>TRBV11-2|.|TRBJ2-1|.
TGTGCCAGCAGCTCCCAGGGACTCGGGGATGAGCAGTTCTTC
CASSSQGLGDEQFF
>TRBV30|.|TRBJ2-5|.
TGTGCCTGGAGTGCGGGACTCTTGAGAGAGACCCAGTACTTC
CAWSAGLLRETQYF
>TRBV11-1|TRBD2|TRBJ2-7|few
TGTGCCAGCAGCTCCGATCCGACTAGCAGCCACGAGCAGTACTTC
CASSSDPTSSHEQYF
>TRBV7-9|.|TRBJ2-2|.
TGTGCCAGCAGCTTGGGACAAAGCACCGGGGAGCTGTTTTTT
CASSLGQSTGELFF
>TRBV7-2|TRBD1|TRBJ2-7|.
TGTGCCAGCAGCTTAGAGACAGGGAGTGGCGGGCAGTACTTC
CASSLETGSGGQYF
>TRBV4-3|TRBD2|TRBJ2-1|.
TGCGCCAGCAGCCAGAGGGGACTAGCGGGCTCCAATGAGCAGTTCTTC
CASSQRGLAGSNEQFF
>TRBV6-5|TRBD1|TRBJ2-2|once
TGTGCCAGCAGTTACTCGGCAGGGGGCCACACCGGGGAGCTGTTTTTT
CASSYSAGGHTGELFF
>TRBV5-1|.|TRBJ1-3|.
TGCGCCAGCAGCTTGGGTGGCTCTGGAAACACCATATATTTT
CASSLGGSGNTIYF